The 7 T cell receptor beta chains reported below all come from one sample, sequenced in a study of cytomegalovirus exposure and HLA in healthy donors. The PCR employed 60 Vbeta primers together with 13 Jbeta primers. Assay used: immunoSEQ multiplex PCR; TCRdb lists only in-frame clones, some missing. This sample has approximately 180,000 clones, with about 80% found just once. The material sequenced was PBMCs. Source of these receptors: a woman in her thirties in good health and CMV-seropositive.

Written as DNA, the CDR3 is TGCGCCAGCAGCCAAGTTGGCGGGGCCCGCTCCTACGAGCAGTACTTC. It codes for CASSQVGGARSYEQYF. The chain combines TRBV4-1 with TRBJ2-7, with D possibly matching TRBD2 (6 bases). CDR1 is MGHRA and CDR2 is YSYEKL in the germline V gene. The CDR3 is 16 amino acids. V lost 1 base and J 0 bases, leaving 13 bases between the germline ends.

V is TRBV11-3 and J is TRBJ2-7; a possible D gene is TRBD2 (6 bases). The germline V and J ends were trimmed by 2 bases and 2 bases, with 10 bases remaining between them. The CDR3 runs to 14 residues. Germline V gene lookup returns CDR1 SGHNT and CDR2 YENEEA. CDR3 region: CASSLIRTTYEQYF. CDR3 DNA: TGTGCCAGCAGCTTAATTAGGACTACCTACGAGCAGTACTTC.

V is TRBV27 and J is TRBJ2-1; the D is unclear. V shed 8 bases and J shed 3 bases, with 20 bases lying between them. Germline CDR1 reads MNHEY; CDR2 reads SMNVEV (reference sequence). This CDR3 region has 16 residues. DNA for the CDR3: TGTGCCAGCTGGTCGCCCCCCCGGGTTCTCTACAATGAGCAGTTCTTC. Protein product: CASWSPPRVLYNEQFF.

The chain has TRBV7-2 and TRBJ1-2; a possible D gene is TRBD1 (5 bases). The CDR3 loop spans 19 amino acids. Germline assignment: CDR1 SGHTA and CDR2 FQGNSA. V was pared by 4 bases and J by 4 bases, with 28 bases between. This CDR3 is CASSYYTVGVGGSSYGYTF. In DNA, the CDR3 is TGTGCCAGCAGCTACTATACGGTGGGGGTCGGGGGTTCTTCCTATGGCTACACCTTC.

This rearrangement joins TRBV27 to TRBJ1-1; TRBD1 agrees at 11 bases. J lost 7 bases, V lost 4 bases, and 8 bases had no gene match. This CDR3 contains 15 residues. Germline values: CDR1 MNHEY, CDR2 SMNVEV (reference sequence). The CDR3 bases are TGTGCCAGCAGTTCCCTTGGGACAGGGGGTAATGAAGCTTTCTTT. Its protein product is CASSSLGTGGNEAFF.

This chain connects TRBV9 to TRBJ2-3; no definite D call. The V end lost 3 bases, the J end lost 0 bases, and 8 bases lay between the germline ends. From germline, CDR1 is SGDLS and CDR2 YYNGEE. The CDR3 length is 14 residues. The CDR3 region is CASSGRVSTDTQYF. The CDR3 DNA follows: TGTGCCAGCAGCGGACGGGTTAGCACAGATACGCAGTATTTT.

This clone was recorded only once. The chain employs TRBV5-1 and TRBJ2-1; TRBD2 agrees at 12 bases. The V gene end was trimmed by 0 bases and the J gene end by 8 bases; junction bases not matched to a gene: 9. In germline, CDR1 is SGHRS, CDR2 YFSETQ. The CDR3 consists of 17 residues. CDR3 sequence (DNA): TGCGCCAGCAGCTTGGGGGCTAGCGGGAGGGCCGTTTATGAGCAGTTCTTC. Translated, it gives CASSLGASGRAVYEQFF. Full variable domain (rest looked up from reference TRBV5-1 and TRBJ2-1): KAGVTQTPRYLIKTRGQQVTLSCSPISGHRSVSWYQQTPGQGLQFLFEYFSETQRNKGNFPGRFSGRQFSNSRSEMNVSTLELGDSALYLCASSLGASGRAVYEQFFGPGTRLTVL.